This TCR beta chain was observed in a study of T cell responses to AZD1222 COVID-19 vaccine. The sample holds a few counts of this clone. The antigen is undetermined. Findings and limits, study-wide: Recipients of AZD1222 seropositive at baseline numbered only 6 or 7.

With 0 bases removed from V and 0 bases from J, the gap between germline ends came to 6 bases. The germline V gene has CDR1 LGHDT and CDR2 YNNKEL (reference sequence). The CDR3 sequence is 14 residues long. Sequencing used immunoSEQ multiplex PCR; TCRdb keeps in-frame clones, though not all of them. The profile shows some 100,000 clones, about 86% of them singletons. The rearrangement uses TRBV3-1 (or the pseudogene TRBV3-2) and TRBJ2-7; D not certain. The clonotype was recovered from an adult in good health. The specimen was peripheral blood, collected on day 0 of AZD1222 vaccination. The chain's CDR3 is CASSQDTYSYEQYF. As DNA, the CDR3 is TGTGCCAGCAGCCAAGACACTTACTCCTACGAGCAGTACTTC.